These T cell receptor beta chains were read from a single sample in a study of blood T cell repertoires in COVID-19. The protocol was immunoSEQ multiplex PCR, while the TCRdb copy is restricted to in-frame clones and leaves out a portion. Found here are under 250,000 clones, roughly 80% of them singletons; the top ten hold roughly 6%. Specimen: peripheral blood. These TCRs come from a woman in her 70s with acute or convalescent COVID-19. CDR3s include the opening cysteine and the closing phenylalanine or tryptophan. D genes are given only for firm matches. The size of a clone is reported for some rows only, either as once, few or many, or as a class for expanded clones.

size,J,D,V,CDR3,DNA
-,TRBJ2-3,-,TRBV20-1,CSARVMDTQYF,TGCAGTGCTAGAGTTATGGATACGCAGTATTTT
-,TRBJ1-3,-,TRBV30,CAYHRGYVGNTIYF,TGTGCCTACCACCGAGGGTATGTTGGAAACACCATATATTTT
-,TRBJ1-4,-,TRBV5-1,CASSETGLTNEKLFF,TGCGCCAGCAGCGAAACAGGGTTAACTAATGAAAAACTGTTTTTT
-,TRBJ1-4,TRBD1,TRBV28,CASSRGGTGDEKLFF,TGTGCCAGCAGCCGTGGCGGGACAGGGGATGAAAAACTGTTTTTT
-,TRBJ2-1,-,TRBV6-5,CASRGTPSYNEQFF,TGTGCCAGCAGAGGGACTCCCTCCTACAATGAGCAGTTCTTC
-,TRBJ1-1,TRBD1,TRBV28,CASSSQGVKTEAFF,TGTGCCAGCTCCAGTCAGGGGGTGAAGACTGAAGCTTTCTTT
few,TRBJ2-1,TRBD2,TRBV7-2,CASSWGFSGIDNEQFF,TGTGCCAGCAGCTGGGGGTTTAGCGGGATCGACAATGAGCAGTTCTTC
many,TRBJ2-7,TRBD1,TRBV5-1,CASTSGTGGYEQYF,TGCGCCAGCACCTCGGGTACAGGGGGCTACGAGCAGTACTTC
-,TRBJ2-2,-,TRBV5-1,CASSSTGRSSELFF,TGCGCCAGCAGCTCGACAGGGAGGAGTTCGGAGCTGTTTTTT
-,TRBJ2-1,TRBD1,TRBV2,CASNRDSYNEQFF,TGTGCCAGCAATCGGGACAGTTACAATGAGCAGTTCTTC
-,TRBJ2-1,TRBD2,TRBV4-1,CASSQAPGLAGGYNEQFF,TGCGCCAGCAGCCAAGCGCCGGGACTAGCGGGTGGATACAATGAGCAGTTCTTC
-,TRBJ2-1,-,TRBV29-1,CSVTQSRGLNEQFF,TGCAGCGTCACTCAGAGCCGGGGATTAAATGAGCAGTTCTTC
-,TRBJ2-3,TRBD2,TRBV7-9,CASSLGQREKYF,TGTGCCAGCAGCTTGGGCCAGCGGGAGAAGTATTTT
-,TRBJ2-3,TRBD2,TRBV7-9,CASSREVDTQYF,TGTGCCAGCTCCCGGGAGGTGGATACGCAGTATTTT
-,TRBJ2-5,-,TRBV5-4,CASSVKSRQETQYF,TGTGCCAGCAGCGTCAAGTCTAGACAAGAGACCCAGTACTTC
few,TRBJ2-7,TRBD2,TRBV20-1,CSARGSYEQYF,TGCAGTGCCCGCGGGAGCTACGAGCAGTACTTC
-,TRBJ2-7,-,TRBV19,CASSILGAPTYEQYF,TGTGCCAGTAGTATTTTAGGAGCGCCAACCTACGAGCAGTACTTC
-,TRBJ2-1,TRBD2,TRBV6-5,CASSLGLAGSNEQFF,TGTGCCAGCAGTCTGGGACTAGCGGGAAGCAATGAGCAGTTCTTC
once,TRBJ1-2,-,TRBV6-5,CASSYEGGGLNYGYTF,TGTGCCAGCAGTTACGAGGGAGGGGGGCTTAACTATGGCTACACCTTC
once,TRBJ2-7,-,TRBV28,CASTEQGYEQYF,TGTGCCTCGACCGAACAGGGCTACGAGCAGTACTTC
-,TRBJ2-2,TRBD1,TRBV9,CASSRVTGVAGTDAGELFF,TGTGCCAGCAGTCGAGTGACAGGGGTGGCTGGAACCGACGCCGGGGAGCTGTTTTTT
-,TRBJ1-1,-,TRBV2,CASSWTAYSTEAFF,TGTGCCAGCAGTTGGACAGCCTACTCCACTGAAGCTTTCTTT
few,TRBJ1-2,-,TRBV28,CASSSGANYGYTF,TGTGCCAGCAGTTCAGGGGCTAACTATGGCTACACCTTC
-,TRBJ1-2,-,TRBV3-1/TRBV3-2,CASSRIRHSGYTF,TGTGCCAGCAGCCGTATTAGACACTCGGGCTACACCTTC
-,TRBJ2-1,TRBD1,TRBV7-2,CASSLVGTGGYNEQFF,TGTGCCAGCAGCTTAGTAGGGACAGGGGGCTACAATGAGCAGTTCTTC
-,TRBJ2-1,-,TRBV2,CASGSRGEQFF,TGTGCTTCCGGGTCTCGGGGTGAGCAGTTCTTC
once,TRBJ2-1,TRBD1,TRBV3-1/TRBV3-2,CASSQDGGTGSYNEQFF,TGTGCCAGCAGCCAAGATGGGGGGACAGGGAGCTACAATGAGCAGTTCTTC
-,TRBJ1-1,TRBD1,TRBV6-5,CASSYGLGQGNTEAFF,TGTGCCAGCAGTTACGGTTTAGGACAGGGGAACACTGAAGCTTTCTTT
-,TRBJ2-7,-,TRBV6-5,CASRMDIAYEQYF,TGTGCCAGCAGGATGGACATCGCCTACGAGCAGTACTTC
few,TRBJ1-5,-,TRBV30,CAWKPKSPNQPQHF,TGTGCCTGGAAACCTAAATCCCCGAATCAGCCCCAGCATTTT
-,TRBJ1-1,TRBD1,TRBV18,CASSRQGANTEAFF,TGTGCCAGCTCACGACAGGGGGCGAACACTGAAGCTTTCTTT
-,TRBJ2-6,TRBD1,TRBV5-4,CASSRPRPGTGSGANVLTF,TGTGCCAGCAGCCGACCTCGTCCCGGGACAGGGTCTGGGGCCAACGTCCTGACTTTC
-,TRBJ2-6,TRBD1,TRBV11-3,CASSSGQGGSGANVLTF,TGTGCCAGCAGCTCCGGACAGGGAGGATCTGGGGCCAACGTCCTGACTTTC
-,TRBJ1-2,-,TRBV3-1/TRBV3-2,CASSQLNNHYTF,TGTGCCAGCAGCCAGTTGAACAACCACTACACCTTC
-,TRBJ2-1,TRBD1,TRBV6-1,CASSDGTGFNEQFF,TGTGCCAGCAGTGATGGGACAGGTTTCAATGAGCAGTTCTTC
-,TRBJ1-6,-,TRBV9,CASSVDGAQGSPLHF,TGTGCCAGCAGCGTAGATGGGGCCCAGGGTTCACCCCTCCACTTT
-,TRBJ2-1,-,TRBV10-2,CASSDWEYNEQFF,TGCGCCAGCAGTGACTGGGAGTACAATGAGCAGTTCTTC
-,TRBJ2-2,TRBD2,TRBV5-5,CASSPGLAGNTGELFF,TGTGCCAGCAGCCCCGGACTAGCCGGGAACACCGGGGAGCTGTTTTTT
-,TRBJ2-2,TRBD2,TRBV27,CASSPGLAMNTGELFF,TGTGCCAGCAGTCCCGGACTAGCGATGAACACCGGGGAGCTGTTTTTT
-,TRBJ1-2,TRBD1,TRBV4-1,CASSQGGQTWGYTF,TGCGCCAGCAGCCAAGGGGGACAGACATGGGGCTACACCTTC
-,TRBJ2-1,-,TRBV18,CASSPPPGDNEQFF,TGTGCCAGCTCACCACCGCCAGGGGACAATGAGCAGTTCTTC
-,TRBJ2-5,TRBD2,TRBV10-3,CAISESMGLAGEGTQYF,TGTGCCATCAGTGAGTCGATGGGGCTAGCGGGAGAAGGGACCCAGTACTTC
-,TRBJ2-1,-,TRBV2,CASREGRNEQFF,TGTGCCAGTCGGGAAGGACGGAATGAGCAGTTCTTC
few,TRBJ2-1,TRBD2,TRBV11-2,CASSLGTLAGSYNEQFF,TGTGCCAGCAGCTTGGGCACACTAGCGGGAAGCTACAATGAGCAGTTCTTC
-,TRBJ2-2,-,TRBV2,CASSSLGPGTGELFF,TGTGCCAGCTCCTCCCTTGGCCCGGGCACCGGGGAGCTGTTTTTT
-,TRBJ2-7,TRBD1,TRBV5-4,CASSGASDRPTYEQYF,TGTGCCAGCAGCGGAGCTTCGGACAGGCCGACCTACGAGCAGTACTTC
-,TRBJ2-1,-,TRBV9,CASSVGGGSYNEQFF,TGTGCCAGCAGCGTAGGTGGAGGCTCCTACAATGAGCAGTTCTTC
-,TRBJ1-4,-,TRBV28,CASSRPLTGLNQEKLFF,TGTGCCAGCAGTCGCCCCTTGACAGGTCTGAACCAAGAAAAACTGTTTTTT
-,TRBJ1-5,TRBD1,TRBV9,CASSPTGGGQPQHF,TGTGCCAGCAGCCCTACAGGGGGTGGTCAGCCCCAGCATTTT
once,TRBJ2-5,TRBD2,TRBV7-9,CASSFGTSGRGAETQYF,TGTGCCAGCAGCTTCGGGACTAGCGGGAGAGGTGCGGAGACCCAGTACTTC
-,TRBJ1-2,TRBD1,TRBV7-8,CASSLEAGGNYGYTF,TGTGCCAGCAGCTTAGAGGCAGGGGGGAACTATGGCTACACCTTC
once,TRBJ2-5,TRBD1,TRBV9,CASSVGQGPQETQYF,TGTGCCAGCAGCGTAGGACAGGGTCCCCAAGAGACCCAGTACTTC
-,TRBJ1-1,TRBD1,TRBV29-1,CSIRGRRDTEAFF,TGCAGCATAAGGGGGCGTCGGGACACTGAAGCTTTCTTT
few,TRBJ2-2,-,TRBV7-2,CASSLFSGGTGELFF,TGTGCCAGCAGCTTATTCTCCGGGGGCACCGGGGAGCTGTTTTTT